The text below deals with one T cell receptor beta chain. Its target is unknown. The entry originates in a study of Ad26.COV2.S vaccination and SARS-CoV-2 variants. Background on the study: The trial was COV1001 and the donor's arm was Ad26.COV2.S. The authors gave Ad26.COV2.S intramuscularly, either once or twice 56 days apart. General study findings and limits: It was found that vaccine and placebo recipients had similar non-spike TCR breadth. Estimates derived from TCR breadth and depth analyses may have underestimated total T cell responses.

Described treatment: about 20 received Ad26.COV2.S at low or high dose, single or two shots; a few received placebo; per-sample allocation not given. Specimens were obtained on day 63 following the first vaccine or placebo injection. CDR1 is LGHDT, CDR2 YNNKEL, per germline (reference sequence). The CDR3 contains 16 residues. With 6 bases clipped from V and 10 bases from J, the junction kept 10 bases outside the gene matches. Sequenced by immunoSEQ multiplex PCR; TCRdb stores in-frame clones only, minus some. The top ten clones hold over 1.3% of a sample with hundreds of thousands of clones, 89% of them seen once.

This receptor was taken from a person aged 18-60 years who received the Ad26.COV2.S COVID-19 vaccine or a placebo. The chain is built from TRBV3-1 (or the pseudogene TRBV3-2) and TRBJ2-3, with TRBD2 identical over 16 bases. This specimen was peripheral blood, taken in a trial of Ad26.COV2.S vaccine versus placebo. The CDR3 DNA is TGTGCCAGCAGTGGCACCCTTGGGACTAGCGGGAGGGCGCAGTATTTT. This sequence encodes CASSGTLGTSGRAQYF.